This T cell receptor beta chain was identified in a study of patients and donors after allogeneic stem cell transplantation. CDR1 and CDR2 from the germline V gene are MNHEY and SVGEGT. Trimming stripped 5 bases from V and 2 bases from J, with 13 bases between. The CDR3 runs 14 residues. MiXCR, run by TCRdb on the RT-PCR reads, gives a single entry per CDR3 protein. The data hold over 400,000 distinct CDR3 sequences, with approximately 16% observed a single time. V and J are TRBV6-2 or TRBV6-3 and TRBJ2-7, with D perhaps matching TRBD1 or TRBD2 (5 bases each). The clonotype comes from a human donor who was either an allogeneic HSCT recipient or a stem cell or donor lymphocyte infusion donor (not recorded which). It is not recorded whose cells these are; they may come from a transplant donor. Sequencing was done on a sample of blood, either unsorted or a sorted T cell fraction (not recorded which). Here the CDR3 DNA reads TGTGCCAGCAGTCACGGGGACGTACCCTACGAGCAGTACTTC. Encoded protein: CASSHGDVPYEQYF.